This T cell receptor (beta chain) was sequenced in a study of blood T cells in healthy people across ages. With 3 bases clipped from V and 9 bases from J, the junction kept 11 bases outside the gene matches. CDR3 length equals 16 residues. Germline-derived CDR1 and CDR2 are MNHNS and SASEGT. The authors ran a second PCR of 7 to 11 cycles using a sample-barcoded 5' primer and a J-beta primer mix. Every cDNA molecule carried a tag from a template-switch adaptor bearing 12 random nucleotides. TCRdb re-analysed the 5' RACE reads in MiXCR, keeping a single row per CDR3 protein. This table has hundreds of thousands of distinct CDR3 sequences, 58% appearing once. This clonotype was counted once. Antigen unknown. Isolation of PBMCs gave at least 7 million cells per sample. Study conclusions and caveats: A roughly linear age-dependent decrease characterized TCR beta diversity per million T cells.

The receptor was derived from a man aged 55-75 years in good health. Sequenced sample: blood. The V gene is TRBV6-1, the J gene TRBJ2-1; the match to TRBD2 covers 10 bases. The CDR3 sequence: CASSDPGLAHTGEQFF. The CDR3 DNA sequence: TGTGCCAGCAGTGACCCGGGACTAGCGCATACGGGTGAGCAGTTCTTC.